The 12 T cell receptor beta chains given below trace back to one sample, sequenced in a study of regulatory T cells in long-lasting Graves disease. Time point: newly diagnosed GD, antithyroid drugs for less than 3 months. Generation of the TCR library employed RNA extracted from PBMCs. The TCR beta library used iRepertoire HTBI primers with Arm-PCR amplification of CDR3. MiXCR was run by TCRdb on the multiplex PCR reads, yielding one entry per CDR3 protein. The profile shows approximately 250,000 distinct CDR3 sequences, about 17% of them singletons. The specimen comprised peripheral blood mononuclear cells (PBMCs), sampled at new diagnosis, from a patient treated with antithyroid drugs. These receptors all stem from a female donor with Graves disease.

The chain couples TRBV7-2 to TRBJ2-5, with 8 bases fitting TRBD2. The CDR3 is 15 amino acids. Germline CDR1 and CDR2: SGHTA and FQGNSA. Trimming took 4 bases from V and 1 from J; bases not matched to a gene: 5. DNA for the CDR3: TGTGCCAGCAGCTCCAGACTAGCGCTCCAAGAGACCCAGTACTTC. This gives the protein CASSSRLALQETQYF.

With regard to this clonotype: It may be a read error: a sequence one base away is much more abundant. This rearrangement joins TRBV2 to TRBJ1-2; D is perhaps TRBD1 (5 bases). V lost 2 bases, J lost 7 bases, and 8 bases lay in between. From germline, CDR1 is SNHLY and CDR2 FYNNEI. The CDR3 extends over 12 amino acids. The CDR3 region has the DNA TGTGCCAGCAGTGAACAGGGCTCTGGCTACACCTTC. It codes for CASSEQGSGYTF.

A word on this clonotype: This sequence is one base from a far larger clone and is likely a read error. The chain combines TRBV12-3 or TRBV12-4 with TRBJ1-4; TRBD1 might be the D (5 bases). Between the trimmed V and J ends, which lost 6 bases and 8 bases, there was a span of 10 bases. The length of the CDR3 is 12 residues. CDR3 DNA sequence: TGTGCCAGCAGCTTCGGGGGAGAAAAACTGTTTTTT. As protein: CASSFGGEKLFF.

This clonotype was counted at least ten times. The rearrangement joins TRBV3-1 to TRBJ1-2; the D gene is possibly TRBD1 (5 bases). The V end was cut by 5 bases, the J end by 8 bases, with 18 bases between. The CDR3 loop spans 14 amino acids. Germline CDR1 LGHDT, CDR2 YNNKEL (reference sequence). CDR3 coding DNA: TGTGCCAGCAGCTGGGGCTGGGCGGCGGCCGGCTACACCTTC. Protein sequence: CASSWGWAAAGYTF.

This clonotype was counted many times. The V gene is TRBV30, the J gene TRBJ2-6, with D perhaps being TRBD1 or TRBD2 (5 bases each). The V end lost 1 base, the J end lost 3 bases, and 7 bases lay between the germline ends. The CDR3 runs 14 residues. Germline assignment: CDR1 GTSNPN and CDR2 SVGIG (reference sequence). CDR3 nucleotide sequence: TGTGCCTGGAGTGGGGGGTATGGGGCCAACGTCCTGACTTTC. Protein sequence: CAWSGGYGANVLTF.

This clonotype was detected many times. The chain links TRBV24-1 to TRBJ1-2, with 7 bases matching TRBD1. The germline gives CDR1 KGHDR, CDR2 SFDVKD. J lost 1 base, V lost 5 bases, and 12 bases had no gene match. The CDR3 runs to 17 residues. In DNA form, the CDR3 reads TGTGCCACCAGTGCCCCCAGTCCGGGACAGAGTAACTATGGCTACACCTTC. It specifies CATSAPSPGQSNYGYTF.

This clonotype was observed at least ten times. This rearrangement joins TRBV27 to TRBJ1-4; D not resolved. Germline V gene lookup returns CDR1 MNHEY and CDR2 SMNVEV (reference sequence). This CDR3 has 14 residues. Trimming stripped 2 bases from V and 7 bases from J, with 11 bases between. This chain's CDR3 is CASSLARPSEKLFF. CDR3 in DNA: TGTGCCAGCAGTTTAGCCAGGCCGAGTGAAAAACTGTTTTTT.

This clonotype was seen many times. V gene TRBV6-1 combines with J gene TRBJ2-2; the D gene could be TRBD1 or TRBD2 (5 bases each). Germline CDR1 MNHNS, CDR2 SASEGT. CDR3 length equals 13 residues. Trimming took 7 bases from V and 4 from J, leaving 10 bases between them. CDR3 in amino acids: CASTRDGTGELFF. The CDR3 DNA is TGTGCCAGCACCCGGGACGGCACCGGGGAGCTGTTTTTT.

The table lists this clonotype with many counts. This chain joins TRBV25-1 and TRBJ2-7; 7 positions agree with TRBD2. The germline CDR1 and CDR2 sequences are MGHDK and SYGVNS. V lost 5 bases, J lost 2 bases, and 6 bases stayed unmatched. CDR3 length equals 14 residues. CDR3 residues: CASSFSGFPYEQYF. CDR3 DNA sequence: TGTGCCAGCAGTTTTAGCGGGTTCCCCTACGAGCAGTACTTC.

This clonotype was found a few times. The rearrangement links TRBV12-5 to TRBJ2-1; no firm D call. The J call may be incorrect, as the DNA end agrees better with TRBJ2-5. The CDR3 contains 13 residues. Germline values: CDR1 LGHNT, CDR2 FRNRAP. This chain's CDR3 is CASGLVYDETQYF. The DNA of the CDR3 is TGTGCTAGTGGTTTGGTATACGATGAGACCCAGTACTTC.

This chain joins TRBV7-9 and TRBJ2-5; 10 bases align to TRBD1. Germline V gene sequence: CDR1 SEHNR, CDR2 FQNEAQ (reference sequence). This CDR3 has 16 amino acids. The junction had 4 bases not matched to a gene; V was cut back by 2 bases and J by 1 base. The CDR3 is CASSLKGTGAQETQYF. CDR3 bases: TGTGCCAGCAGCTTAAAAGGGACAGGGGCCCAAGAGACCCAGTACTTC.

This clonotype was seen repeatedly, ten times or more. The V gene is TRBV29-1, the J gene TRBJ2-5, with TRBD1 identical over 8 bases. V shed 1 base, J shed 5 bases, and the junction held 9 bases outside the gene matches. The germline CDR1 and CDR2 sequences are SQVTM and ANQGSEA. The CDR3 totals 15 residues. The CDR3 region is CSVEVTGVVGETQYF. CDR3 DNA sequence: TGCAGCGTTGAAGTGACAGGGGTAGTAGGGGAGACCCAGTACTTC. Looking up the rest from reference TRBV29-1 and TRBJ2-5 gives the full variable domain: SAVISQKPSRDICQRGTSLTIQCQVDSQVTMMFWYRQQPGQSLTLIATANQGSEATYESGFVIDKFPISRPNLTFSTLTVSNMSPEDSSIYLCSVEVTGVVGETQYFGPGTRLLVL.